This TCR beta chain was identified during a study of shared clonotypes between healthy human individuals (dated by TCRdb to between 2020 and 2021). The study in broad terms: The cohort comprised a couple of women and a few men aged 18 to 49 years. Per donor, leukapheresis produced somewhere between about 0.94 and 10 billion PBMCs. To estimate repertoire size and how much clonotypes are shared between individuals, the study performed deep sequencing of blood TCR repertoires from a handful of healthy adults. Libraries were prepared and TCR repertoires were sequenced by different laboratories using diverse techniques, in order to increase sequencing depth and limit assay-specific biases. For each donor, CD4 naive and CD4 memory were each given three plates, CD8 naive was given two plates, and CD8 memory was given one plate.

Worth noting for this clone: Its antigen is still unknown. No base quality information exists; no much larger clone differs at one position. The sample holds other DNA sequences that translate to the same CDR3.

CDR3 length: 13 amino acids, cysteine to phenylalanine. Only the CDR3 DNA stays, 39 bases, in frame from base 1. The V end loses 0 bases and the J end loses 3 bases, and a stretch of 5 bases separates them. CDR1 and CDR2 (LNHNV, YYDKDF) derive from the germline V gene (reference sequence). Beyond this particular receptor, the publication reports: Compared with non-shared clonotypes, clonotypes shared by all four sorted-subset donors had higher generation probabilities. The genetic and exposure-history diversity represented was limited by the small number of donors. Pairwise subsampling led to the expectation that sequencing depth would affect the degree of clonotype sharing among donors. Incomplete sequencing was indicated by rarefaction of sorted-subset datasets, despite the large sequencing depth. About 5% of naive CD4, approximately 3.7% of naive CD8, approximately 2% of memory CD4, and 0.4% of memory CD8 clonotypes were shared across several donors. Sampling was limited to blood, and TCR repertoires in tissue likely differ from TCR repertoires in blood. Estimated clonotype richness was generally larger for naive than for memory subsets.

Using the deep immunoSEQ assay, multiplex PCR amplified TCR CDR3 regions from genomic DNA. Extracted genomic DNA from each cell subset was distributed evenly across all wells of several immunoSEQ 96-well plates, and each plate was treated as a replicate. For sorted subsets, 200 to 250 ng of genomic DNA, equivalent to some 30,000 T cell genomes, went into each replicate PCR. Purified libraries were measured with a Qubit 3.0 fluorometer, size-checked on a Bioanalyzer 2100, and measured again with the KAPA Library Quantification kit. Each immunoSEQ 96-well plate was sequenced on its own single-read 150-cycle Illumina NextSeq 550 flow cell. In the authors' own workflow: The immunoSEQ output contained only junctional sequences without quality scores, so filtering could not match that applied to full-length reads. Sequences were annotated with PyIR, a Python wrapper for IgBLAST v1.9, and V/J genes and CDR3 were assigned using IMGT germline references. Reads were removed for weak V/J assignments (E-value above 1e-6), missing CDR3, stop codons, out-of-frame junctions, or ambiguous translated residues. A V3J clonotype was defined by an identical inferred V gene, J gene, and CDR3 amino acid sequence. Percentage overlap between repertoires was calculated by dividing the number of shared unique clonotypes by the size of the smaller repertoire. Repertoire richness was assessed with RTK rarefaction, the Chao1 estimator, and Recon v2.1 estimates of unobserved clonotypes. OLGA was used to compute generation probabilities for all TCRbeta clonotypes that the gDNA method yielded from a handful of donors. In TCRdb, the immuneACCESS table is reduced to in-frame sequences with V and J assigned. These tables do not hold every clone; where another copy was compared, an unresolved V gene accounts for under half, and the others remain unexplained. V and J calls and clone size are those listed in that table; D and trimming were worked out from the DNA. The sample records approximately 640,000 clones, roughly 88% of which are singletons. The leading ten clones occupy 34% of the sample.

The donors were healthy, HIV-negative adults who had no recently reported acute infections or vaccinations. All donors were Caucasian adults living in Nashville, Tennessee, USA. CD8 memory samples consisted of magnetically selected CD45RO+ cells combined with CCR7-negative CD45RA+ effector memory (TemRA) cells. Blood was collected by leukapheresis, and PBMCs were isolated by Ficoll-Histopaque density gradient centrifugation and then cryopreserved in liquid nitrogen vapor phase. Analytical flow cytometry was used to check the purity and quantity of each magnetically sorted T cell population. Genomic DNA was isolated from every sorted fraction and measured by UV absorbance on a Nanodrop 2000c.

The V and J genes are TRBV15 and TRBJ2-5; the D segment cannot be called with confidence. The receptor was isolated from a man younger than 30 in good health. Some clones in this sample may be carry-over from other donors' samples. Specimen: memory CD8+ T cells from PBMCs. What this sample's cell subset or site label stands for: CD45RO+ cells pooled with CCR7-negative TemRA cells. The nucleotide sequence reads TGTGCCACCAGCAGAGAAAGAAAAGAGACCCAGTACTTC. It translates as CATSRERKETQYF.